Shown below are 18 T cell receptor beta chains from a single sample sequenced in a study of blood T cell repertoires in COVID-19. The method was immunoSEQ multiplex PCR; TCRdb's version includes in-frame clones alone and lacks a portion of them. The table lists roughly 300,000 clones, around 87% of them singletons, with roughly 1.6% in the top ten. The sample taken for sequencing was peripheral blood. The source is a middle-aged woman who had recovered from COVID-19.

The chain couples TRBV11-2 to TRBJ2-7; D is uncertain. Trimming removed 0 bases at V and 0 bases at J, with 9 bases between. Germline V CDR1 and CDR2: SGHAT, FQNNGV. This CDR3 spans 15 amino acids. The CDR3 sequence is CASSLDLASSYEQYF. CDR3 in DNA: TGTGCCAGCAGCTTAGATCTGGCTAGCTCCTACGAGCAGTACTTC. The variable domain in full, with the rest retrieved from reference TRBV11-2 and TRBJ2-7, is EAGVAQSPRYKIIEKRQSVAFWCNPISGHATLYWYQQILGQGPKLLIQFQNNGVVDDSQLPKDRFSAERLKGVDSTLKIQPAKLEDSAVYLCASSLDLASSYEQYFGPGTRLTVT.

The V and J genes are TRBV6-6 and TRBJ2-1; D may be TRBD1 (5 bases). The CDR3 extends over 15 amino acids. Trimming cost V 3 bases and J 4 bases, with 13 bases left between them. Germline V gene data show CDR1 as MNHNY and CDR2 as SVGAGI (reference sequence). CDR3 DNA sequence: TGTGCCAGCAGTTATGGGGCAGGGAATTACAATGAGCAGTTCTTC. This gives the protein CASSYGAGNYNEQFF.

The genes are TRBV15 and TRBJ2-1; D is perhaps TRBD2 (5 bases). The CDR3 runs 14 residues. Germline V CDR1 and CDR2: LNHNV, YYDKDF (reference sequence). Between the trimmed V and J ends, which lost 4 bases and 0 bases, there was a span of 7 bases. The DNA of the CDR3 is TGTGCCACCAGCATGGGGAGCTCCTACAATGAGCAGTTCTTC. Translated, it gives CATSMGSSYNEQFF. Drawing the rest from reference TRBV15 and TRBJ2-1, the complete variable domain is DAMVIQNPRYQVTQFGKPVTLSCSQTLNHNVMYWYQQKSSQAPKLLFHYYDKDFNNEADTPDNFQSRRPNTSFCFLDIRSPGLGDTAMYLCATSMGSSYNEQFFGPGTRLTVL.

J is TRBJ1-3 and V is TRBV7-9, with D perhaps matching TRBD1 (6 bases). V lost 5 bases and J 2 bases, leaving 16 bases between the germline ends. This CDR3 comprises 16 residues. The germline V gene has CDR1 SEHNR and CDR2 FQNEAQ (reference sequence). CDR3 region: CASSPLVNRAGNTIYF. The CDR3 bases are TGTGCCAGCAGCCCCTTAGTGAACAGGGCTGGAAACACCATATATTTT.

V gene TRBV28 combines with J gene TRBJ1-4, with a possible D match to TRBD1 (6 bases). Germline V gene data show CDR1 as MDHEN and CDR2 as SYDVKM. This CDR3 spans 15 amino acids. Trimming removed 6 bases from V and 0 bases from J, with 11 bases in between. CDR3 region: CASRGHDATNEKLFF. The CDR3 DNA follows: TGTGCCAGCAGGGGACACGACGCAACTAATGAAAAACTGTTTTTT.

This chain joins TRBV7-9 and TRBJ1-2; no clear D. With 4 bases removed from V and 1 base from J, the gap between germline ends came to 16 bases. The CDR3 runs 16 residues. The V gene's germline CDR1 is SEHNR and CDR2 FQNEAQ (reference sequence). DNA for the CDR3: TGTGCCAGCAGCTCCGGACTGGCGCTATTTAACTATGGCTACACCTTC. This gives the protein CASSSGLALFNYGYTF.

The rearrangement joins TRBV10-3 to TRBJ1-5; D gene unclear. V dropped 4 bases and J dropped 3 bases, with 7 bases sitting between them. Germline CDR1 ENHRY, CDR2 SYGVKD. This CDR3 has 13 amino acids. The CDR3 nucleotides are TGTGCCATCAGTGTCCAGTTCAATCAGCCCCAGCATTTT. It is translated as CAISVQFNQPQHF.

The V gene is TRBV9, the J gene TRBJ1-2; 9 nucleotides match TRBD1. CDR1 and CDR2 from the germline V gene are SGDLS and YYNGEE. V lost 4 bases to trimming and J lost 1 base; unmatched junction nucleotides: 17. This CDR3 contains 19 residues. CDR3 nucleotide sequence: TGTGCCAGCAGCACGAGAGTACCGGGACAGGGCGATCATAACTATGGCTACACCTTC. Translated, it gives CASSTRVPGQGDHNYGYTF. Using reference TRBV9 and TRBJ1-2 for the parts outside the CDR3, the full variable domain is DSGVTQTPKHLITATGQRVTLRCSPRSGDLSVYWYQQSLDQGLQFLIQYYNGEERAKGNILERFSAQQFPDLHSELNLSSLELGDSALYFCASSTRVPGQGDHNYGYTFGSGTRLTVV.

The gene calls are TRBV2 and TRBJ1-1, with TRBD1 as a possible D gene (6 bases). Germline V gene data show CDR1 as SNHLY and CDR2 as FYNNEI. The CDR3 is 15 amino acids. V shed 2 bases and J shed 7 bases, with 17 bases lying between them. This chain's CDR3 is CASSERRGGLGEAFF. The CDR3 coding sequence is TGTGCCAGCAGTGAAAGGAGGGGGGGGTTGGGTGAAGCTTTCTTT.

V usage is TRBV9 and J usage is TRBJ1-3; 8 bases align to TRBD1. J was trimmed by 1 base and V by 4 bases; bases with no gene match: 7. Per germline, CDR1 SGDLS and CDR2 YYNGEE. The CDR3 consists of 16 residues. In DNA form, the CDR3 reads TGTGCCAGCAGCCTATTGGACAGGGCTTCTGGAAACACCATATATTTT. Translation: CASSLLDRASGNTIYF.

The J gene is TRBJ2-1, the V gene TRBV2; 7 bases fit TRBD2. This CDR3 is 14 amino acids long. The ends lost 4 bases at V and 4 bases at J; junction bases unmatched: 4. The germline V gene has CDR1 SNHLY and CDR2 FYNNEI. CDR3: CASSAGGLYNEQFF. The CDR3 DNA follows: TGTGCCAGCAGTGCGGGGGGTCTATACAATGAGCAGTTCTTC.

This chain uses TRBV5-1 with TRBJ2-1; the match to TRBD2 covers 8 bases. Per the germline V gene, CDR1 is SGHRS and CDR2 is YFSETQ. Unmatched junction bases numbered 10, after V lost 2 bases and J lost 6 bases. CDR3 length: 16 amino acids. The CDR3 spells CASSFSAGVGSNEQFF. CDR3 DNA sequence: TGCGCCAGCAGCTTTTCAGCGGGGGTAGGGTCCAATGAGCAGTTCTTC.

This chain links TRBV6-5 with TRBJ2-7; TRBD1 matches 9 bases. V lost 5 bases, J lost 6 bases, and 8 bases stayed unmatched. The CDR3 loop spans 14 amino acids. From germline, CDR1 is MNHEY and CDR2 SVGAGI. This CDR3 reads CASSPRDRVSEQYF. The CDR3 nucleotides read TGTGCCAGCAGTCCCCGGGACAGGGTGAGCGAGCAGTACTTC.

This chain connects TRBV4-1 to TRBJ2-5; a possible D gene is TRBD1 (6 bases). V was clipped by 3 bases and J by 1 base, with 15 bases between them. The CDR3 is 16 residues long. Germline CDR1 reads MGHRA; CDR2 reads YSYEKL. The CDR3 coding sequence is TGCGCCAGCAGCCACGAGACCGGACAGCCCCAAGAGACCCAGTACTTC. Translating it yields CASSHETGQPQETQYF.

This chain uses TRBV9 with TRBJ1-5; D possibly corresponds to TRBD1 (6 bases). The CDR3 extends over 15 amino acids. From germline, CDR1 is SGDLS and CDR2 YYNGEE. Between the trimmed V and J ends, which lost 7 bases and 7 bases, there was a span of 21 bases. The CDR3 bases are TGTGCCAGCGGGCCAACCGGGGGGGCGAGGCAGCCCCAGCATTTT. Translation gives CASGPTGGARQPQHF. The whole variable domain, filled in from reference TRBV9 and TRBJ1-5, reads DSGVTQTPKHLITATGQRVTLRCSPRSGDLSVYWYQQSLDQGLQFLIQYYNGEERAKGNILERFSAQQFPDLHSELNLSSLELGDSALYFCASGPTGGARQPQHFGDGTRLSIL.

A single count supports this clone. The genes are TRBV28 and TRBJ2-7; 8 nucleotides line up with TRBD1. V trimming: 4 bases; J trimming: 5 bases; junction bases outside the gene matches: 13. The CDR3 totals 16 residues. Germline V gene sequence: CDR1 MDHEN, CDR2 SYDVKM. DNA for the CDR3: TGTGCCAGCAGTTACGTTGATTCAGGGGGCAGGGACGAGCAGTACTTC. Translated, it gives CASSYVDSGGRDEQYF. The complete variable domain, with remaining parts taken from reference TRBV28 and TRBJ2-7, reads DVKVTQSSRYLVKRTGEKVFLECVQDMDHENMFWYRQDPGLGLRLIYFSYDVKMKEKGDIPEGYSVSREKKERFSLILESASTNQTSMYLCASSYVDSGGRDEQYFGPGTRLTVT.

The CDR3 loop reads CAISESGQGVGGELFF. DNA for the CDR3: TGTGCCATCAGTGAGTCGGGACAGGGGGTCGGCGGGGAGCTGTTTTTT. This chain uses TRBV10-3 with TRBJ2-2; 11 bases match TRBD1. Germline V CDR1 and CDR2: ENHRY, SYGVKD. The CDR3 runs 16 residues. V was pared by 0 bases and J by 7 bases, with 4 bases of the junction left unmatched.

The rearrangement joins TRBV7-3 to TRBJ1-6; 9 nucleotides align to TRBD1. There are 15 residues in the CDR3. The germline V gene has CDR1 SGHTA and CDR2 FQGTGA. The V segment lost 2 bases and the J segment 9 bases; nucleotides outside the gene matches: 5. The CDR3 sequence is CASSLVLGQGSPLHF. The DNA for the CDR3 is TGTGCCAGCAGCTTAGTATTGGGACAGGGTTCACCCCTCCACTTT.